This T cell receptor beta chain was captured in a study of PD-1 blockade in classical Hodgkin lymphoma. Study-wide context: The study gave patients nivolumab 3 mg/kg intravenously every 2 weeks. Study-level results: While CD8+ TCR diversity did not rise significantly by C4D1, CD4+ TCR diversity did. Similar baseline diversity was found in complete responders and newly diagnosed patients.

Germline lookup yields CDR1 MNHEY and CDR2 SMNVEV (reference sequence). V dropped 6 bases and J dropped 8 bases, with 11 bases sitting between them. CDR3 length: 13 residues. Brentuximab vedotin exposure varied, and every patient relapsed after autologous stem cell transplantation. Classification of best responses gave complete response, partial response or progressive disease. This table comes from immunoSEQ multiplex PCR, and its TCRdb copy is limited to in-frame clones, with some not included. Of about 24,000 clones in the sample, about 76% were seen once. A word on this clone: Its antigen is currently unknown.

Sequenced here: peripheral blood mononuclear cells (PBMCs), sampled before the second cycle of nivolumab. The gene calls are TRBV27 and TRBJ1-6; D remains ambiguous. The clonotype comes from a human donor with classical Hodgkin lymphoma. Written as DNA, the CDR3 is TGTGCCAGCAGCCTCCTGGTGGATTCACCCCTCCACTTT. It encodes CASSLLVDSPLHF.